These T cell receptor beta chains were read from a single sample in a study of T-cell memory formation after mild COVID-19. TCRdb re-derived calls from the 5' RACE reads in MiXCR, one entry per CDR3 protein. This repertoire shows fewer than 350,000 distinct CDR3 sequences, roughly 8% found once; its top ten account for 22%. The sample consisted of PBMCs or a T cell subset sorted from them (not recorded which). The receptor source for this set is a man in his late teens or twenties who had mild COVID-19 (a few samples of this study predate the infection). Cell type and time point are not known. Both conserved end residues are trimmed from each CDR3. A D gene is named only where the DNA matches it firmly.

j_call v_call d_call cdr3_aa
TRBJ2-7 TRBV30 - AWGRGESSGEQY
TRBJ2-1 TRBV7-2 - ASSSPGPTEQF
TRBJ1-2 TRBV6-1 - ASSEVGGGYT
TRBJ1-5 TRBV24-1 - ATSDSGGSNQPQH
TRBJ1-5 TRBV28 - ASNGFSNQPQH
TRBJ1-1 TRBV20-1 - SASTLATEAF
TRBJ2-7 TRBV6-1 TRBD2 ASSEGTSHYEQY
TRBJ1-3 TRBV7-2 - ASSLRIQSGNTIY
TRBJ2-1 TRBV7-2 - ASSETRGAGEQF
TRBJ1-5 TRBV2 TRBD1 ASTGTGVNQPQH
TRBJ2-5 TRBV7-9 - ASSLAQSEETQY
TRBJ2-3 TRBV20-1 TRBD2 SARDSGGRGDTQY
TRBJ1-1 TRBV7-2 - ASSLSWTEAF
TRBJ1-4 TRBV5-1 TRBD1 ASSLDGTGEVKLF
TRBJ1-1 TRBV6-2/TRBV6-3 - ASAISGAGGTEAF
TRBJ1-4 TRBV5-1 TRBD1 ASSLGQGLSEKLF
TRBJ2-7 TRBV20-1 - SARDPGRSSYEQY
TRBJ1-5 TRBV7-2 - ASSFQARYQPQH
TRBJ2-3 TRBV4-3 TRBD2 ASSQDGSSGGWAQY
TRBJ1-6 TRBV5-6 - ASSLDGQGISPLH
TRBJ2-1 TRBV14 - ASSQDLRGEQF
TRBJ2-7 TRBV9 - ASSVGPRGGYEQY
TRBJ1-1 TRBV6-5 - ASSYNSRGNTEAF
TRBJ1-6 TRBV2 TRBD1 ASRWTGGGSPLH
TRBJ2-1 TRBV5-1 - ASSLDTPSYNEQF
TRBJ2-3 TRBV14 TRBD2 ASSQVRGVTDTQY
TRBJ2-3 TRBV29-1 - SGSPAADTQY
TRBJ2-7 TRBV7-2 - ASSFGRAYEQY
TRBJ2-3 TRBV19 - ASRSSGSTDTQY
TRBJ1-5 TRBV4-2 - ASSQEGGGLKLVQPQH
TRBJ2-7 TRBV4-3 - ASSQDGTRSYEQY